Listed below are T cell receptor beta chains from one sample, sequenced in a study of regulatory T cells in long-lasting Graves disease. Each CDR3 protein is one row after TCRdb ran MiXCR on the multiplex PCR reads. The sample holds about 610,000 distinct CDR3 sequences; roughly a sixth are singletons and the top ten take more than 10%. The same sample was also used in a study of T cells in Graves' hyperthyroidism and ophthalmopathy.

This specimen was peripheral blood mononuclear cells (PBMCs), taken at new diagnosis, from a patient treated with antithyroid drugs. These receptor sequences come from a man aged 18 to 30 with Graves disease. Each CDR3 is given without its conserved first and last residue.

v_gene: TRBV20-1
CDR3aa: SASSASVGTDTQY

v_gene: TRBV3-1
CDR3aa: ASSPGGDTEAF

v_gene: TRBV19
CDR3aa: ASSIGGGTTDTQY

v_gene: TRBV12-3/TRBV12-4
CDR3aa: ASSLLGGSHYGYT

v_gene: TRBV6-5
CDR3aa: ASSYSAFGQDYEAF

v_gene: TRBV7-3
CDR3aa: ASSPSGLAGRETQY

v_gene: TRBV19
CDR3aa: ATQLTDTQY

v_gene: TRBV6-1
CDR3aa: ATENTGYSPLH

v_gene: TRBV19
CDR3aa: ASSITGTEQETQY

v_gene: TRBV6-2/TRBV6-3
CDR3aa: ASSDGRRAYNEQF

v_gene: TRBV20-1
CDR3aa: SAEDRGLDTIY

v_gene: TRBV6-2/TRBV6-3
CDR3aa: ASSGTVSRRTQY

v_gene: TRBV27
CDR3aa: ASGPYGSGIREQY

v_gene: TRBV2
CDR3aa: ASSEAMDAASWGKLF

v_gene: TRBV5-1
CDR3aa: ASSLGRAGGRTNYEQY

v_gene: TRBV13
CDR3aa: ASSASGTGHSYEQY

v_gene: TRBV20-1
CDR3aa: SAPASGNYGYT

v_gene: TRBV12-3/TRBV12-4
CDR3aa: ASSLAEYYEQY

v_gene: TRBV12-3/TRBV12-4
CDR3aa: ASSSTEYTEAF

v_gene: TRBV30
CDR3aa: AWNTGGPYNEQF

v_gene: TRBV6-1
CDR3aa: ASIPTSGQPYDYGYT

v_gene: TRBV9
CDR3aa: ASSVDSEETQY

v_gene: TRBV5-1
CDR3aa: ASSDGSGETQY

v_gene: TRBV6-1
CDR3aa: ASSEDGGQGIYGYT

v_gene: TRBV2
CDR3aa: ASTPLERERTGELF

v_gene: TRBV7-2
CDR3aa: ASSSGSGSRPDTQY

v_gene: TRBV7-9
CDR3aa: ASSSTSTGVNGYT

v_gene: TRBV19
CDR3aa: ASSVSGLAGGETQY

v_gene: TRBV3-1
CDR3aa: ASSQDSENTEAF

v_gene: TRBV28
CDR3aa: ASRTGGDNYGYT

v_gene: TRBV7-2
CDR3aa: ASSRHEANQPQH

v_gene: TRBV5-1
CDR3aa: ASCQGSIGDDEQF

v_gene: TRBV5-5
CDR3aa: ASSLANWDRLSNQPQH

v_gene: TRBV11-1
CDR3aa: ASSYDRGRGSSYGYT

v_gene: TRBV20-1
CDR3aa: SARDGGRATNEQF

v_gene: TRBV10-3
CDR3aa: AISDPTPRGTNEQF

v_gene: TRBV11-3
CDR3aa: ASHRGQGDPGELF

v_gene: TRBV12-3/TRBV12-4
CDR3aa: ASSPGRRSSYNEQF

v_gene: TRBV27
CDR3aa: ASSHRGPVKTYEQY

v_gene: TRBV6-1
CDR3aa: ASSTLAGLLTDTQY

v_gene: TRBV29-1
CDR3aa: SVEDRKGYSYGYT

v_gene: TRBV20-1
CDR3aa: SIGTSGENEQF

v_gene: TRBV4-1
CDR3aa: ASSQGDRGTYEQY

v_gene: TRBV19
CDR3aa: ASSARRDRGEQF

v_gene: TRBV12-3/TRBV12-4
CDR3aa: ASSPRGYGYT

v_gene: TRBV28
CDR3aa: ASSLSPNTHEQY